This T cell receptor beta chain emerged from a study of OX40 agonist ivuxolimab in advanced cancers. Study at large: Among those enrolled, mean age was about 63 years (range about 20 to 79) and about 82% were male. Partial responses occurred in Three dose-escalation patients, one with hepatocellular carcinoma and two with cutaneous melanoma.

About this clone itself: Its antigen is still unknown.

The data were produced by immunoSEQ multiplex PCR, yet TCRdb's version contains in-frame clones alone and is incomplete. The sample holds about 66,000 clones; under 95% are singletons and the top ten take 14%. The sampling schedule covered blood at baseline, cycle 4 day 1, and cycle 7 day 1. Overall study findings and caveats: Individuals who were partial responders at 0.1-3.0 mg/kg had clonal expansion that ranked among the lowest.

The CDR3 is 16 amino acids. V dropped 8 bases and J dropped 0; count of bases not matched to a gene: 9. Germline CDR1 reads MDHEN; CDR2 reads SYDVKM. This receptor was identified in an adult with an advanced solid tumor such as melanoma, head and neck, liver or kidney cancer. The sequences come from CD4+ or CD8+ T cells sorted from blood, collected in a trial of the OX40 agonist ivuxolimab. The gene calls are TRBV28 and TRBJ2-1; 8 bases match TRBD2. The chain's CDR3 is CASHGREGRSYNEQFF. The CDR3 region has the DNA TGTGCCAGCCACGGGAGGGAGGGACGCTCCTACAATGAGCAGTTCTTC.